This passage covers 31 T cell receptor beta chains from one sample sequenced in a study of T cells in Graves' hyperthyroidism and ophthalmopathy. TCR beta CDR3 region amplification was performed from RNA transcripts. During a first-round RT-PCR of the TCR CDR3, the HTBI primer set was used. TCRdb passed the multiplex PCR reads through MiXCR, listing each CDR3 protein once. The data hold roughly 710,000 distinct CDR3 sequences, with roughly a third observed a single time. Sequencing was performed on blood. Receptors were obtained from a woman in her forties with Graves' hyperthyroidism.

This clonotype was found many times. V gene TRBV7-2 combines with J gene TRBJ1-1; D is possibly TRBD1 (5 bases). V lost 5 bases and J 7 bases, leaving 14 bases between the germline ends. CDR1 and CDR2 from the germline V gene are SGHTA and FQGNSA. This CDR3 has 13 amino acids. The CDR3 bases are TGTGCCAGCAGCCAAGGGACCGTTTTTGAAGCTTTCTTT. Translation gives CASSQGTVFEAFF.

This clonotype was observed many times. The CDR3 sequence is CASNRAGGGYEQYF. CDR3 nucleotides: TGTGCCAGCAATAGGGCAGGGGGGGGGTACGAGCAGTACTTC. The chain uses TRBV7-2 and TRBJ2-7, with D perhaps assigned TRBD1 or TRBD2 (7 bases each). The CDR3 runs 14 residues. V was pared by 7 bases and J by 4 bases, with 17 bases between. Germline V gives CDR1 SGHTA, CDR2 FQGNSA.

This clonotype was seen many times. The CDR3 spells CASSFRGTNYGYTF. The CDR3 DNA follows: TGCGCCAGCAGCTTCAGAGGGACTAACTATGGCTACACCTTC. The V call is TRBV5-1, the J call TRBJ1-2; D remains unclear. Trimming stripped 2 bases from V and 0 bases from J, with 8 bases between. This CDR3 has 14 residues. The germline CDR1 and CDR2 sequences are SGHRS and YFSETQ.

This clonotype has at least ten counts. The chain uses TRBV4-1 and TRBJ1-2; TRBD1 is a possible D gene (5 bases). Germline loops: CDR1 MGHRA, CDR2 YSYEKL. The CDR3 covers 15 residues. V was cut by 0 bases and J by 3 bases, with 11 bases left in between. CDR3 coding DNA: TGCGCCAGCAGCCAAGATGTTGGCAGGGACTATGGCTACACCTTC. This codes for CASSQDVGRDYGYTF.

This clonotype was detected a few times. The chain couples TRBV3-1 to TRBJ2-2; no clear D. This CDR3 region has 16 residues. V gave up 4 bases and J gave up 0 bases, with 12 bases separating them. Germline CDR1 reads LGHDT; CDR2 reads YNNKEL (reference sequence). CDR3 DNA sequence: TGTGCCAGCAGCCCTTACTTACCTCCGAACACCGGGGAGCTGTTTTTT. This codes for CASSPYLPPNTGELFF.

This clonotype was counted only a few times. The V call is TRBV20-1, the J call TRBJ1-5, with D possibly TRBD1 on 5 matching bases. CDR1 DFQATT and CDR2 SNEGSKA come from the germline V gene (reference sequence). This CDR3 is 15 amino acids long. Trimming took off 0 bases at V and 2 bases at J, with 11 bases between the two ends. The CDR3 here is CSARDSQGRNQPQHF. The CDR3 DNA follows: TGCAGTGCTAGAGATAGCCAGGGCCGCAATCAGCCCCAGCATTTT.

This clonotype occurred many times. The chain is built from TRBV2 and TRBJ2-5; the D gene is possibly TRBD2 (6 bases). Trimming pared 3 bases from V and 1 base from J, leaving 9 bases between. The CDR3 is made up of 14 amino acids. Germline V gene lookup returns CDR1 SNHLY and CDR2 FYNNEI. The CDR3 protein is CASSDGGPQETQYF. Written as DNA, the CDR3 is TGTGCCAGCAGTGACGGGGGTCCCCAAGAGACCCAGTACTTC.

This clonotype showed up just a few times. The chain links TRBV4-3 to TRBJ1-2, with 11 bases that match TRBD1. The ends lost 3 bases at V and 3 bases at J; junction bases unmatched: 3. The CDR3 totals 15 residues. Germline V gene lookup returns CDR1 LGHNA and CDR2 YSLEER. The CDR3 protein is CASSHGDRGYYGYTF. CDR3 coding DNA: TGCGCCAGCAGCCATGGGGACAGGGGGTACTATGGCTACACCTTC.

In the case of this clonotype: A much bigger clone sits one base away, suggesting this may be a read error. The chain carries TRBV7-2 and TRBJ2-7, with D maybe TRBD2 (5 bases). The CDR3 spans 14 residues. Trimming pared 11 bases from V and 4 bases from J, leaving 21 bases between. Looked up from germline, CDR1 is SGHTA and CDR2 is FQGNSA. The CDR3 DNA reads as TGTGCCTCATCCTCTCTTCAGGAGGCATACGAGCAGTACTTC. It translates to CASSSLQEAYEQYF.

This clonotype has only one observation. A single base separates this from a much larger clone, so it may be a read error. This sequence joins TRBV7-2 and TRBJ1-2, with D unclear. Germline assignment: CDR1 SGHTA and CDR2 FQGNSA. The length of the CDR3 is 11 residues. V lost 5 bases and J lost 6, with 7 bases in between. The CDR3 sequence is CASSPRNGYTF. The DNA for the CDR3 is TGTGCCAGCAGCCCGAGGAATGGCTACACCTTC. The whole variable domain, filled in from reference TRBV7-2 and TRBJ1-2, reads GAGVSQSPSNKVTEKGKDVELRCDPISGHTALYWYRQSLGQGLEFLIYFQGNSAPDKSGLPSDRFSAERTGGSVSTLTIQRTQQEDSAVYLCASSPRNGYTFGSGTRLTVV.

This clonotype was seen ten or more times. The chain carries TRBV6-5 and TRBJ2-7; no clear D. Germline-derived CDR1 and CDR2 are MNHEY and SVGAGI. This CDR3 has 11 residues. Trimming removed 8 bases from V and 5 bases from J, with 10 bases in between. The CDR3 sequence: CASQEENEQYF. The DNA of the CDR3 is TGTGCCAGCCAGGAAGAGAACGAGCAGTACTTC.

V gene TRBV6-5 combines with J gene TRBJ1-2; D not certain. The V gene lost 4 bases and the J gene lost 8 bases, with 17 bases spanning the gap. The CDR3 runs 14 residues. Germline CDR1 reads MNHEY; CDR2 reads SVGAGI. CDR3 residues: CASSFNSEVGGYTF. DNA for the CDR3: TGTGCCAGCAGTTTCAACAGTGAAGTCGGCGGCTACACCTTC.

Remarks on this clonotype: A read error is possible here, since a much larger clone lies one base away. This chain connects TRBV19 to TRBJ1-2; D possibly corresponds to TRBD1 (5 bases). The germline V gene has CDR1 LNHDA and CDR2 SQIVND (reference sequence). The CDR3 runs 13 residues. DNA of the CDR3: TGTGCCAGTAATATAGCGTCAGGGATGGGCTACACCTTC. This encodes CASNIASGMGYTF.

This clonotype was seen ten or more times. V usage is TRBV10-3 and J usage is TRBJ1-4; perhaps TRBD1 as D (6 bases). V shed 4 bases and J shed 8 bases, with 11 bases lying between them. Germline V gene data show CDR1 as ENHRY and CDR2 as SYGVKD. The CDR3 consists of 13 residues. CDR3 amino acids: CAISGTETEKLFF. The DNA for the CDR3 is TGTGCCATCAGTGGGACAGAGACCGAAAAACTGTTTTTT.

At least ten counts were recorded for this clonotype. The gene calls are TRBV12-3 or TRBV12-4 and TRBJ2-5, with D uncertain. The V and J ends lost 6 bases and 7 bases respectively, with 18 bases between them. This CDR3 is built from 14 residues. The CDR3: CASSYRSDWATQYF. CDR3 coding DNA: TGTGCCAGCAGCTACCGGTCCGACTGGGCGACCCAGTACTTC.

This chain uses TRBV19 with TRBJ2-7, with D tentatively TRBD2 (6 bases). Per germline, CDR1 LNHDA and CDR2 SQIVND (reference sequence). CDR3 length: 14 amino acids. The V end lost 4 bases, the J end lost 3 bases, and 13 bases lay between the germline ends. In DNA, the CDR3 is TGTGCCAGTAGTACGGGACTTCTACTCTACGAGCAGTACTTC. This codes for CASSTGLLLYEQYF.

This clonotype was observed many times. This rearrangement joins TRBV10-3 to TRBJ1-6, with a possible D match to TRBD1 (5 bases). This CDR3 comprises 17 residues. The V end was cut by 3 bases, the J end by 0 bases, with 12 bases between. CDR1 and CDR2 from the germline V gene are ENHRY and SYGVKD. CDR3 bases: TGTGCCATCAGTGAACTGGACACGAGCTCCTATAATTCACCCCTCCACTTT. The encoded protein is CAISELDTSSYNSPLHF.

The genes are TRBV5-1 and TRBJ1-4; D gene ambiguous. The V end was cut by 4 bases, the J end by 0 bases, with 10 bases between. This CDR3 region has 15 residues. Germline loops: CDR1 SGHRS, CDR2 YFSETQ. As DNA, the CDR3 is TGCGCCAGCAGCCCGACCGTAGCAACTAATGAAAAACTGTTTTTT. Translation gives CASSPTVATNEKLFF.

This chain links TRBV14 with TRBJ2-6, with D tentatively TRBD1 (6 bases). The V end was cut by 4 bases, the J end by 1 base, with 14 bases between. The CDR3 is 17 residues long. CDR1 SGHDN and CDR2 FVKESK come from the germline V gene. For the CDR3, the DNA is TGTGCCAGCAGCCTACAGGGTTTAGGGTCTGGGGCCAACGTCCTGACTTTC. Protein: CASSLQGLGSGANVLTF.

This clonotype turned up a few times. The V gene is TRBV12-3 or TRBV12-4, the J gene TRBJ1-3, with D unclear. V lost 7 bases, J lost 1 base, and 11 bases lay in between. This CDR3 contains 14 residues. In DNA form, the CDR3 reads TGTGCCAGCACTATCGCGGGGTCTGGAAACACCATATATTTT. Translated, it gives CASTIAGSGNTIYF.

V gene TRBV6-2 or TRBV6-3 combines with J gene TRBJ1-1; 7 bases line up with TRBD1. This CDR3 is 14 amino acids long. Trimming at V came to 7 bases and at J to 5 bases, leaving 10 bases not matched to a gene. Germline CDR1 reads MNHEY; CDR2 reads SVGEGT. In nucleotides, the CDR3 is TGTGCCAGCATCAAGACAGGGCCGAGGACTGAAGCTTTCTTT. It is translated as CASIKTGPRTEAFF.

This clonotype was seen only a few times. The CDR3 DNA follows: TGTGCCAGCAGCTTTGCGGGAGTTTACTCCTACGAGCAGTACTTC. Its protein is CASSFAGVYSYEQYF. The V call is TRBV7-2, the J call TRBJ2-7; 7 bases match TRBD2. V shed 3 bases and J 0 bases; nucleotides not matched to a gene: 5. The CDR3 has 15 residues. Germline V gene lookup returns CDR1 SGHTA and CDR2 FQGNSA.

The chain carries TRBV20-1 and TRBJ2-7; 11 bases fit TRBD2. CDR1 DFQATT and CDR2 SNEGSKA come from the germline V gene (reference sequence). V lost 0 bases and J lost 0; bases outside the gene matches: 10. This CDR3 has 18 residues. The CDR3 protein is CSARDGEATSGSSYEQYF. CDR3 nucleotide sequence: TGCAGTGCTAGAGATGGAGAGGCAACTAGCGGGAGCTCCTACGAGCAGTACTTC.

This clonotype was counted only a few times. A read error may account for a junction end that differs from germline. The rearrangement uses TRBV7-2 and TRBJ2-5; D remains ambiguous. Germline assignment: CDR1 SGHTA and CDR2 FQGNSA. The CDR3 length is 11 residues. CDR3 region: CASSIQGTQYF. In DNA form, the CDR3 reads TGTGCCAGCAGCATTCAAGGGACCCAGTACTTC.

Turning to this clonotype: Since the CDR3 does not end with the conserved phenylalanine or tryptophan, this likely comes from a read error. The DNA is omitted, as the CDR3 cannot be located on it reliably, and the CDR3 follows TCRdb's listing. The V call is TRBV19, the J call TRBJ1-6. The CDR3 adds up to 13 amino acids, both ends counted. The germline CDR1 and CDR2 sequences are LNHDA and SQIVND (reference sequence). CDR3 region: CASSIPADGRSHS.

The table lists this clonotype with a few counts. The rearrangement joins TRBV29-1 to TRBJ1-1; D unclear. Per the germline V gene, CDR1 is SQVTM and CDR2 is ANQGSEA. Trimming shortened V by 6 bases and J by 7 bases, and 15 bases separated the two germline ends. The CDR3 length is 12 residues. CDR3 nucleotides: TGCAGCGTGGCCGTTGGATTGGATGAAGCTTTCTTT. Its translation: CSVAVGLDEAFF. Full variable domain (missing parts from reference TRBV29-1 and TRBJ1-1): SAVISQKPSRDICQRGTSLTIQCQVDSQVTMMFWYRQQPGQSLTLIATANQGSEATYESGFVIDKFPISRPNLTFSTLTVSNMSPEDSSIYLCSVAVGLDEAFFGQGTRLTVV.

V gene TRBV7-2 combines with J gene TRBJ2-7; TRBD1 matches 12 bases. The germline V gene encodes CDR1 SGHTA and CDR2 FQGNSA. CDR3 length: 16 amino acids. The V gene end was trimmed by 0 bases and the J gene end by 6 bases; junction bases not matched to a gene: 6. This chain's CDR3 is CASSLAAGQGAPEQYF. The CDR3 region has the DNA TGTGCCAGCAGCTTAGCGGCGGGACAGGGGGCGCCCGAGCAGTACTTC.

A note on this clonotype: The CDR3 carries no conserved terminal phenylalanine or tryptophan, so it likely arises from a read error. No DNA is shown, since the ends of the CDR3 on it are uncertain; the CDR3 is the one TCRdb lists. The V call is TRBV12-3 or TRBV12-4, the J call TRBJ1-3; TRBD1, the D gene given by the table, was not confirmed from the DNA. With termini counted, the CDR3 has 8 amino acids. The CDR3 loop reads CATCGGNQ.

The rearrangement links TRBV7-3 to TRBJ2-3, with 13 bases that match TRBD2. This CDR3 is 16 amino acids long. Germline V gives CDR1 SGHTA, CDR2 FQGTGA. V lost 4 bases to trimming and J lost 7 bases; unmatched junction nucleotides: 8. In DNA form, the CDR3 reads TGTGCCAGCAGCTCCGGGACTAGCGGGGTCCCGCATACGCAGTATTTT. Its translation is CASSSGTSGVPHTQYF.

At least ten counts were recorded for this clonotype. CDR3 DNA: TGTGCCAGCAGCTTTCGGGACAATACCTACGAGCAGTACTTC. Its protein is CASSFRDNTYEQYF. The chain combines TRBV7-9 with TRBJ2-7, with a weak D call TRBD1 (6 bases). Germline assignment: CDR1 SEHNR and CDR2 FQNEAQ (reference sequence). This CDR3 is 14 amino acids long. V lost 3 bases and J lost 2, with 11 bases in between.

Regarding this clonotype: The CDR3 carries no conserved terminal phenylalanine or tryptophan, so it likely arises from a read error. J is TRBJ2-6 and V is TRBV9; unclear D gene. Between the trimmed V and J ends, which lost 0 bases and 4 bases, there was a span of 14 bases. In germline, CDR1 is SGDLS, CDR2 YYNGEE. The CDR3 is made up of 17 amino acids. The CDR3 spells CASSVAIRRSGANVLTP. Written as DNA, the CDR3 is TGTGCCAGCAGCGTAGCTATCCGCAGGTCCGGGGCCAACGTCCTGACTCCA.